The 10 T cell receptor beta chains reported below all come from one sample, sequenced in a study of cytomegalovirus exposure and HLA in healthy donors. The primer mix had 60 Vbeta and 13 Jbeta primers. Clones were read by immunoSEQ multiplex PCR, and TCRdb kept only the in-frame ones, dropping some. The sample has 150,000 to 200,000 clones; 77% are singletons. Sequences were obtained from PBMCs. The receptors here all came from a woman in her 40s in good health and CMV-seropositive.

A remark on this clone: Other DNA sequences in this sample translate to the same CDR3. The V call is TRBV2, the J call TRBJ2-5; D may be TRBD2 (7 bases). The V gene lost 3 bases and the J gene lost 4 bases, with 12 bases spanning the gap. There are 14 residues in the CDR3. Looked up from germline, CDR1 is SNHLY and CDR2 is FYNNEI. Written as DNA, the CDR3 is TGTGCCAGCAGTGAGGGAGGGGGGCGAGAGACCCAGTACTTC. It specifies CASSEGGGRETQYF. The variable domain in full, with the rest retrieved from reference TRBV2 and TRBJ2-5, is EPEVTQTPSHQVTQMGQEVILRCVPISNHLYFYWYRQILGQKVEFLVSFYNNEISEKSEIFDDQFSVERPDGSNFTLKIRSTKLEDSAMYFCASSEGGGRETQYFGPGTRLLVL.

The chain links TRBV5-4 to TRBJ2-2, with D maybe TRBD2 (5 bases). Per germline, CDR1 SGHNT and CDR2 YYREEE (reference sequence). The CDR3 contains 18 residues. Trimming took off 5 bases at V and 1 base at J, with 21 bases between the two ends. This CDR3 is CASRHRSVGSVNTGELFF. CDR3 DNA sequence: TGTGCCAGCAGACATCGCTCGGTTGGTAGCGTGAACACCGGGGAGCTGTTTTTT.

The rearrangement joins TRBV2 to TRBJ2-7; 8 bases map to TRBD2. J lost 3 bases, V lost 1 base, and 8 bases had no gene match. CDR3 length: 16 residues. Germline V CDR1 and CDR2: SNHLY, FYNNEI. CDR3 loop: CASSEGASGPVYEQYF. The CDR3 bases are TGTGCCAGCAGTGAAGGGGCTAGCGGGCCCGTCTACGAGCAGTACTTC.

In this sample, this clone turned up a few times. The gene calls are TRBV11-3 and TRBJ2-7, with 10 bases identical to TRBD2. CDR1 and CDR2 from the germline V gene are SGHNT and YENEEA. CDR3 size: 14 residues. Trimming took 4 bases from V and 6 from J; bases not matched to a gene: 6. CDR3 sequence: CASSSTSGLSEQYF. The CDR3 DNA reads as TGTGCCAGCAGCTCGACTAGCGGGTTATCCGAGCAGTACTTC.

The chain uses TRBV4-3 and TRBJ1-2; D not certain. The CDR3 consists of 14 residues. Germline loops: CDR1 LGHNA, CDR2 YSLEER. V was clipped by 0 bases and J by 0 bases, with 5 bases between them. CDR3 sequence reads: CASSQDSANYGYTF. The CDR3 DNA sequence: TGCGCCAGCAGCCAAGACAGCGCTAACTATGGCTACACCTTC.

V and J are TRBV11-3 and TRBJ1-1; a weak D match, TRBD1 (6 bases). V was trimmed by 5 bases and J by 11 bases, leaving 21 bases between them. The CDR3 has 14 amino acids. Per germline, CDR1 SGHNT and CDR2 YENEEA. CDR3 bases: TGTGCCAGCAGCCCGGAACCCACAGGGCGAGGTGCTTTCTTT. Protein sequence: CASSPEPTGRGAFF.

V is TRBV9 and J is TRBJ2-1; D is possibly TRBD1 (5 bases). The V end lost 3 bases, the J end lost 8 bases, and 12 bases lay between the germline ends. The CDR3 has 13 residues. Looked up from germline, CDR1 is SGDLS and CDR2 is YYNGEE. The DNA of the CDR3 is TGTGCCAGCAGCGCCACCGCAGGGTATGAGCAGTTCTTC. This sequence encodes CASSATAGYEQFF.

This clone showed up just a few times. V and J are TRBV5-1 and TRBJ2-3, with 9 positions matching TRBD2. The CDR3 has 14 amino acids. CDR1 SGHRS and CDR2 YFSETQ come from the germline V gene. Unmatched junction bases numbered 7, after V lost 7 bases and J lost 4 bases. CDR3 residues: CASGSGSGPDTQYF. As DNA, the CDR3 is TGCGCCAGCGGTAGCGGGAGTGGTCCAGATACGCAGTATTTT.

The chain employs TRBV7-9 and TRBJ2-3; D is ambiguous. The V and J ends lost 3 bases and 5 bases respectively, with 6 bases between them. The V gene's germline CDR1 is SEHNR and CDR2 FQNEAQ (reference sequence). This CDR3 has 12 amino acids. CDR3 region: CASSFTGDTQYF. In DNA form, the CDR3 reads TGTGCCAGCAGCTTTACGGGAGATACGCAGTATTTT.

In its sample, this clone was seen a few times. The rearrangement joins TRBV4-3 to TRBJ2-7; D might be TRBD2 (6 bases). Looked up from germline, CDR1 is LGHNA and CDR2 is YSLEER. CDR3 size: 13 residues. The ends were cut back, 4 bases at V and 7 bases at J, with 14 bases in the middle. CDR3 sequence: CASSREGGWEQYF. CDR3 coding DNA: TGCGCCAGCAGCCGTGAGGGAGGTTGGGAGCAGTACTTC.